This T cell receptor beta chain was documented in a study of blood T cell repertoires in COVID-19. The V gene end was trimmed by 3 bases and the J gene end by 5 bases; junction bases not matched to a gene: 8. CDR1 is KGHDR and CDR2 is SFDVKD in the germline V gene. CDR3 size: 15 residues. Data came from immunoSEQ multiplex PCR; TCRdb stores just in-frame clones and leaves some out. Among around 220,000 clones listed, approximately 86% were seen once. The chain joins TRBV24-1 to TRBJ1-2; 7 bases line up with TRBD1. What was sequenced was peripheral blood. This TCR was sampled from a woman in her 50s with COVID-19, enrolled during active disease. The CDR3 DNA reads as TGTGCCACCAGTGATCCAAGACAGGGTAAATATGGCTACACCTTC. This translates into CATSDPRQGKYGYTF.